This TCR beta chain was captured in a study of T cell responses to AZD1222 COVID-19 vaccine. General observations from the study: Repertoires in all cases were sampled only once the peak T cell response had passed.

As concerns this clone: Its antigen is currently unknown.

Profiled with immunoSEQ multiplex PCR; TCRdb holds only in-frame clones, not every one. The table shows some 180,000 clones, with 92% occurring only once. Per the germline V gene, CDR1 is SGHRS and CDR2 is YFSETQ. The V and J ends lost 1 base and 6 bases respectively, with 10 bases between them. The CDR3 has 14 residues. The source material was peripheral blood, sampled on day 0 of AZD1222 vaccination. The TCR originated in an adult in good health. V and J are TRBV5-1 and TRBJ1-4; a possible D gene is TRBD1 (6 bases). CDR3 residues: CASSLPSGDEKLFF. The DNA for the CDR3 is TGCGCCAGCAGCTTGCCGTCAGGGGATGAAAAACTGTTTTTT.